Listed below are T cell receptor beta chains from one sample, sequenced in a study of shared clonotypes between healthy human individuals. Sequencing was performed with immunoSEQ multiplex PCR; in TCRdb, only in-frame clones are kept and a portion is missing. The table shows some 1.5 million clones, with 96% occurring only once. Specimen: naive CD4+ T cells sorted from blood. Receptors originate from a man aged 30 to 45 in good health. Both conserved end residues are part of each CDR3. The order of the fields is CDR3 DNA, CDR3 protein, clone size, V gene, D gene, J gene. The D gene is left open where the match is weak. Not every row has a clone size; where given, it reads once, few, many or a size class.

CDR3 DNA: TGCGCCAGCAGCTTGAAGTCAGGGGGAACTAATGAAAAACTGTTTTTT
CDR3 protein: CASSLKSGGTNEKLFF
clone size: .
V gene: TRBV5-1
D gene: TRBD1
J gene: TRBJ1-4

CDR3 DNA: TGTGCCAGCTCACCTCTGCCTCGGACAGGGACCCACTACGAGCAGTACTTC
CDR3 protein: CASSPLPRTGTHYEQYF
clone size: .
V gene: TRBV18
D gene: TRBD1
J gene: TRBJ2-7

CDR3 DNA: TGTGCCAGCAGCTTACGCCCCCTAACCGCCAACACCGGGGAGCTGTTTTTT
CDR3 protein: CASSLRPLTANTGELFF
clone size: .
V gene: TRBV11-3
D gene: .
J gene: TRBJ2-2

CDR3 DNA: TGTGCCAGTAGTATAGCCCTTTCAAATCAGCCCCAGCATTTT
CDR3 protein: CASSIALSNQPQHF
clone size: .
V gene: TRBV19
D gene: .
J gene: TRBJ1-5

CDR3 DNA: TGTGCCAGCAGCTTGCAGGGCGAAGCTTTCTTT
CDR3 protein: CASSLQGEAFF
clone size: .
V gene: TRBV7-2
D gene: .
J gene: TRBJ1-1

CDR3 DNA: TGTGCCAGCAGCTTCCAGCACGGGTACAATGAGCAGTTCTTC
CDR3 protein: CASSFQHGYNEQFF
clone size: few
V gene: TRBV27
D gene: .
J gene: TRBJ2-1

CDR3 DNA: TGTGCCAGCAGCTTAGCGTCACTAGCGGGTTACAATGAGCAGTTCTTC
CDR3 protein: CASSLASLAGYNEQFF
clone size: .
V gene: TRBV7-2
D gene: TRBD2
J gene: TRBJ2-1

CDR3 DNA: TGTGCCTGGAGACCCCAACAGGGGGCGCGCGGCTACACCTTC
CDR3 protein: CAWRPQQGARGYTF
clone size: .
V gene: TRBV30
D gene: TRBD1
J gene: TRBJ1-2

CDR3 DNA: TGTGCCACCAGCAGAGACGCTAGCGGGCGGAATGAGCAGTTCTTC
CDR3 protein: CATSRDASGRNEQFF
clone size: .
V gene: TRBV15
D gene: TRBD2
J gene: TRBJ2-1

CDR3 DNA: TGTGCCAGTAGTATACTAGCGGGAGGGCCCGAGACCCAGTACTTC
CDR3 protein: CASSILAGGPETQYF
clone size: once
V gene: TRBV19
D gene: TRBD2
J gene: TRBJ2-5